This is a list of T cell receptor beta chains from one sample in a study of blood T cell repertoires in COVID-19. Assay used: immunoSEQ multiplex PCR; TCRdb lists only in-frame clones, some missing. The sample lists around 52,000 clones, roughly 89% occurring once. Sequenced input: peripheral blood. These receptors originate from an elderly woman with acute or convalescent COVID-19. Both conserved end residues are part of each CDR3. Each record gives: J gene, clone size, D gene, V gene, CDR3 protein. A D gene is named only where the DNA matches it firmly. Size values are once, few and many counts, or a class for expanded clones, and some rows have none.

TRBJ1-2 NA NA TRBV19 CASKEANYGYTF
TRBJ2-3 NA NA TRBV10-1 CASSENSNPRTDTQYF
TRBJ2-7 NA NA TRBV14 CASSQDLATYEQYF
TRBJ2-5 NA TRBD1 TRBV5-1 CASSRETGGRQETQYF
TRBJ2-3 once TRBD1 TRBV9 CASRRTGLVSDTQYF
TRBJ1-5 NA NA TRBV2 CASSLQTNQPQHF
TRBJ2-1 NA TRBD1 TRBV10-3 CAIRTRDRVGEQFF
TRBJ1-2 NA TRBD1 TRBV6-5 CASRTGGYTYGYTF
TRBJ1-2 NA NA TRBV19 CASSPRGAENNYGYTF
TRBJ2-7 NA TRBD2 TRBV6-1 CASSEPLASGGYEQYF
TRBJ1-2 NA NA TRBV4-1 CASSQATGQDGYTF
TRBJ2-2 few NA TRBV11-2 CASSFDRSGELFF
TRBJ1-1 once TRBD1 TRBV6-6 CASSPSPGQVNTEAFF
TRBJ2-4 once TRBD1 TRBV30 CAWGQQGARKNIQYF
TRBJ2-3 NA NA TRBV3-1/TRBV3-2 CASTRAGGDTDTQYF
TRBJ2-5 NA TRBD1 TRBV5-6 CASTNRDSLVETQYF
TRBJ2-7 NA TRBD1 TRBV6-5 CASSTRTGRYEQYF
TRBJ1-1 NA NA TRBV6-5 CASSRSGRDTEAFF
TRBJ1-2 NA NA TRBV2 CASTVGGEAYGYTF
TRBJ2-3 NA NA TRBV3-1/TRBV3-2 CASSDARGTDTQYF
TRBJ2-3 NA NA TRBV5-4 CASGAKSTDTQYF
TRBJ1-1 few TRBD1 TRBV5-6 CASSTRTGGKGTEAFF
TRBJ1-4 NA TRBD1 TRBV25-1 CASSPRTGGNEKLFF
TRBJ1-2 NA NA TRBV6-5 CASSYDRNYGYTF
TRBJ2-5 once TRBD2 TRBV6-1 CASSEVASGGAPETQYF
TRBJ2-5 NA TRBD1 TRBV3-1/TRBV3-2 CASSQVKDPGQPYQETQYF
TRBJ2-1 NA NA TRBV5-1 CASSLEARGAYNEQFF
TRBJ1-2 NA NA TRBV6-5 CASRRGIYGYTF
TRBJ1-6 NA NA TRBV6-5 CEGGAVTNSPLHF
TRBJ1-2 NA NA TRBV19 CASSIGGGEAYGYTF
TRBJ1-1 NA TRBD1 TRBV5-1 CASSLTGDTEAFF
TRBJ2-3 NA NA TRBV11-3 CASSSRRSNTDTQYF